These T cell receptor beta chains were read from a single sample in a study of blood T cells in healthy people across ages. TCRdb itself ran the 5' RACE reads through MiXCR, one entry per CDR3 protein. The sample shows around 970,000 distinct CDR3 sequences, approximately 50% of them seen only once. The sequenced sample was blood. These receptors all stem from an older woman in good health. Both conserved end residues are part of each CDR3. The D gene is left open where the match is weak. Clone size is shown for a subset of rows, as once, few, many or a class of expanded clone.

>NA|TRBV24-1|TRBD1|TRBJ2-1
TGTGCCACCAGTGGAACAGGGGGTTCCAATGAGCAGTTCTTC
CATSGTGGSNEQFF
>NA|TRBV3-1|TRBD2|TRBJ2-1
TGTGCCAGCAGCCGAAAAGCGGGAGGAGGCAACAATGAGCAGTTCTTC
CASSRKAGGGNNEQFF
>once|TRBV2|NA|TRBJ2-6
TGTGCCAGCAGTGAACGCCAAATTGTGGGGGCTGGGGCCAACGTCCTGACTTTC
CASSERQIVGAGANVLTF
>NA|TRBV7-3|TRBD2|TRBJ2-1
TGTGCCAGCAGCTTTAGCGGGAGGGCCGAAGAGCAGTTCTTC
CASSFSGRAEEQFF
>NA|TRBV9|NA|TRBJ2-5
TGTGCCAGCAGCGTAGGGTTCAGGGAAGAGACCCAGTACTTC
CASSVGFREETQYF
>NA|TRBV2|TRBD2|TRBJ2-1
TGTGCCAGCAGTGAAAGGACTAGCGTTAATGAGCAGTTCTTC
CASSERTSVNEQFF
>NA|TRBV2|NA|TRBJ2-2
TGTGCCAGCTCAACCCGGCAGGTCACCGGGGAGCTGTTTTTT
CASSTRQVTGELFF
>NA|TRBV10-3|TRBD1|TRBJ1-2
TGTGCCATCAGTGAAGAGGGGGCGGGACCTAACTATGGCGACACCTTC
CAISEEGAGPNYGDTF
>once|TRBV11-2|NA|TRBJ2-7
TGTGCCAGCAGCTTAGACGCCGGGCGTATCTACGAGCAGTACTTC
CASSLDAGRIYEQYF
>NA|TRBV6-5|TRBD1|TRBJ1-1
TGTGCCAGCAAGGGACAGGCTGAAGCTTTCTTT
CASKGQAEAFF
>NA|TRBV19|NA|TRBJ2-2
TGTGCCAGTAATCCGGGACGGACAGCCCACCTGTTTTTT
CASNPGRTAHLFF
>NA|TRBV29-1|NA|TRBJ1-1
TGCAGCGTGGAAGGGGGGATCTACCCACCGAACACTGAAGCTTTCTTT
CSVEGGIYPPNTEAFF
>NA|TRBV10-2|NA|TRBJ2-7
TGCGCCAGCAGTTACTCCCCAAGCTCCTACGAGCGGTACTTC
CASSYSPSSYERYF
>NA|TRBV25-1|TRBD2|TRBJ2-3
TGTGCCAGCAGTGAACCGGCGGGAGGAGTCGGCACAGATACGCAGTATTTT
CASSEPAGGVGTDTQYF
>NA|TRBV24-1|TRBD2|TRBJ2-2
TGTGCCACCAGTGACGCCACCGGGACTAGCGGGAGGGCCGGGGAGCTGTTTTTT
CATSDATGTSGRAGELFF
>few|TRBV6-2/TRBV6-3|TRBD1|TRBJ2-7
TGTGCCACCCATGCACCAGGGGGAAGCTACGAGCAGTACTTC
CATHAPGGSYEQYF
>few|TRBV20-1|NA|TRBJ2-1
TGCAGCGAGATTGACAGCAGGTTTTACAATGAGCAGTTCTTC
CSEIDSRFYNEQFF
>NA|TRBV5-5|TRBD2|TRBJ2-3
TGTGCCAGCAGCTCTGGACTAGCGGGAGCGAGGGATACGCAGTATTTT
CASSSGLAGARDTQYF
>few|TRBV12-3/TRBV12-4|TRBD1|TRBJ2-7
TGTGCCAGCAGTCCAGCGGGACAGGGGAGCTTCTACGAGCAGTACTTC
CASSPAGQGSFYEQYF
>NA|TRBV15|NA|TRBJ2-1
TGTGCCACCAGCAGAAACCAACAGGGAAACAATGAGCAGTTCTTC
CATSRNQQGNNEQFF
>few|TRBV29-1|TRBD2|TRBJ2-5
TGCAGCGCCCGGCGCGGGAGGGCCCAAGAGACCCAGTACTTC
CSARRGRAQETQYF
>NA|TRBV7-9|NA|TRBJ2-7
TGTGCCAGCAGCTTAGCAACTATGTATGACAAGCAGTACTTC
CASSLATMYDKQYF
>few|TRBV14|NA|TRBJ2-7
TGTGCCAGCAGCCATTTTCGCTACGAGCAGTACTTC
CASSHFRYEQYF
>few|TRBV27|TRBD2|TRBJ2-1
TGTGCCAGCGGCGTTCGCGGGACTAGCGGCTACAATGAGCAGTTCTTC
CASGVRGTSGYNEQFF
>NA|TRBV20-1|NA|TRBJ2-7
TGCAGTGCTAGAGATAACAGAGACCTGTCCTACGAGCAGTACTTC
CSARDNRDLSYEQYF
>NA|TRBV6-2/TRBV6-3|TRBD1|TRBJ1-1
TGTGCCAGCAGTCTCACAGGGGTGATCACTGAAGCTTTCTTT
CASSLTGVITEAFF
>NA|TRBV7-6|NA|TRBJ2-7
TGTGCCAGCAGCTTCTTCCCCGAATCCTACGAGCAGTACTTC
CASSFFPESYEQYF
>NA|TRBV20-1|NA|TRBJ2-7
TGCAGTGCTAGAGATCCAGCACGGGGAGGTGAGCAGTACTTC
CSARDPARGGEQYF
>NA|TRBV5-6|TRBD2|TRBJ2-7
TGTGTCAGCAGTCGTCCGGTGACTAGCGTCAGAAGCTCCTACAATGAGCAGTACTTC
CVSSRPVTSVRSSYNEQYF
>once|TRBV3-1|TRBD1|TRBJ1-1
TGTGCCAGCAGCTTACGACAGGGGGGTGAAGCTTTCTTT
CASSLRQGGEAFF
>few|TRBV6-5|NA|TRBJ2-3
TGTGCCAGCAGTCCACAACAGGGAATCGTAGATACGCAGTATTTT
CASSPQQGIVDTQYF
>few|TRBV20-1|NA|TRBJ2-4
TGCAGTGCTAGAGATCCCGGGAAAAACATTCAGTACTTC
CSARDPGKNIQYF
>NA|TRBV28|TRBD2|TRBJ2-5
TGTGCCAGCAGACCTGGACTAGCGGGGGGGGAGCAGTACTTC
CASRPGLAGGEQYF
>NA|TRBV12-3/TRBV12-4|NA|TRBJ1-1
TGTGCCAGCAGGCGAGCGGGGGGCGACACTGAAGCTTTCTTT
CASRRAGGDTEAFF
>NA|TRBV7-9|NA|TRBJ2-5
TGTGCCAGCAGCAAGGGGAATGAGCAGTACTTC
CASSKGNEQYF
>NA|TRBV20-1|NA|TRBJ1-2
TGCAGTGCTAGAGATCTAGGGGGAACGTCTTGGACTTTCTATAACTATGGCTACACCTTC
CSARDLGGTSWTFYNYGYTF
>NA|TRBV9|TRBD2|TRBJ2-7
TGTGTCAGCAGCGTAGCGGGACACGGCGACTACGAGCAGTACTTC
CVSSVAGHGDYEQYF
>NA|TRBV29-1|NA|TRBJ2-1
TGCAGCGTGAGGGGGGGTACAGGGAAGTTCTTC
CSVRGGTGKFF
>NA|TRBV2|TRBD1|TRBJ1-5
TGTGCCAGCAGTGACATGAGGGGGCGTAATCAGCCCCAGCATTTT
CASSDMRGRNQPQHF
>NA|TRBV20-1|NA|TRBJ1-1
TGCAGTGCTAGATGGGGGAACACTGAAGCTTTCTTT
CSARWGNTEAFF
>few|TRBV11-2|NA|TRBJ2-7
TGTGCCAGCAGCTGGGGGATAGCGTTGCCCTACGAGCAGTACTTC
CASSWGIALPYEQYF
>NA|TRBV11-2|TRBD2|TRBJ2-1
TGTGCCAGCAGCTCTCGGACTAGCGGGGCCTCCTACAATGAGCAGTTCTTC
CASSSRTSGASYNEQFF
>few|TRBV10-3|NA|TRBJ2-1
TGTGCCATCAGTCCCGACACCTTTTCCAATGAGCAGTTCTTC
CAISPDTFSNEQFF
>NA|TRBV7-9|TRBD2|TRBJ2-7
TGTGCCAGCAGCCCTAGTAGACCAGGTGCGGGGGGCGAGCAGTACTTC
CASSPSRPGAGGEQYF